This TCR beta chain was profiled in a study of identical twins. This clonotype occurred many times. Its matching antigen is unknown. Overall study findings and caveats: Analyses of zero insertions could be partly confounded by invariant MAIT and iNKT cells.

The CDR3 loop spans 15 amino acids. After removal of 2 bases from V and 10 bases from J, the junction contained 4 bases not matched to a gene. CDR1 and CDR2 (germline): MNHEY, SVGAGI. TCRdb ran MiXCR on the 5' RACE reads and lists one entry per CDR3 protein. The table lists 550,000 to 700,000 distinct CDR3 sequences, more than 9% of them singletons. The data also belong to a second study, concerning yellow fever vaccine responses in identical twins.

Sequencing was done on a sample of PBMCs. This receptor was identified in a woman aged 18-30 years in good health. V and J are TRBV6-5 and TRBJ2-5; 16 bases match TRBD2. This chain's CDR3 is CASSYGTSGGDIQYF. The CDR3 DNA reads TGTGCCAGCAGTTACGGGACTAGCGGGGGGGATATCCAGTACTTC.